This passage covers 13 T cell receptor beta chains from one sample sequenced in a study of cytomegalovirus exposure and HLA in healthy donors. PCR used 60 Vbeta primers and 13 Jbeta primers. Sequencing used immunoSEQ multiplex PCR; TCRdb keeps in-frame clones, though not all of them. In the table there are roughly 250,000 clones, about 80% of which are singletons. Specimen: PBMCs. The receptor source for this set is a girl aged 2 to 9 in good health and CMV-seronegative.

The genes are TRBV27 and TRBJ1-2; a weak D match, TRBD1 (5 bases). CDR1 is MNHEY, CDR2 SMNVEV, per germline (reference sequence). The CDR3 spans 14 residues. Deletions cut 0 bases from V and 4 bases from J, with 9 bases between. The CDR3 protein is CASSLSNQGYGYTF. The CDR3 nucleotides read TGTGCCAGCAGTTTATCGAATCAGGGCTATGGCTACACCTTC.

The chain couples TRBV7-9 to TRBJ1-2; the match to TRBD1 covers 8 bases. Trimming at V came to 3 bases and at J to 4 bases, leaving 4 bases not matched to a gene. The CDR3 runs 14 residues. The V gene's germline CDR1 is SEHNR and CDR2 FQNEAQ (reference sequence). CDR3 residues: CASSFSGGRYGYTF. CDR3 coding DNA: TGTGCCAGCAGCTTCTCAGGGGGCCGCTATGGCTACACCTTC.

In this sample, this clone turned up once. V and J are TRBV30 and TRBJ2-7; TRBD2 aligns across 7 bases. Trimming removed 5 bases from V and 3 bases from J; junction bases left unmatched: 4. Germline V gene lookup returns CDR1 GTSNPN and CDR2 SVGIG (reference sequence). This CDR3 has 12 residues. The CDR3 DNA follows: TGTGCCTGGGGGGAGGGGCACTACGAGCAGTACTTC. Translating it yields CAWGEGHYEQYF. The variable domain in full, completed from reference TRBV30 and TRBJ2-7, reads SQTIHQWPATLVQPVGSPLSLECTVEGTSNPNLYWYRQAAGRGLQLLFYSVGIGQISSEVPQNLSASRPQDRQFILSSKKLLLSDSGFYLCAWGEGHYEQYFGPGTRLTVT.

The J gene is TRBJ1-2, the V gene TRBV19; 8 bases are a match to TRBD1. CDR1 and CDR2 (germline): LNHDA, SQIVND (reference sequence). Trimming cost V 3 bases and J 4 bases; bases outside gene matches: 7. The CDR3 loop spans 15 amino acids. The DNA for the CDR3 is TGTGCCAGTAGTATCGGACAGGGCCTCAGCTATGGCTACACCTTC. Its translation: CASSIGQGLSYGYTF.

The chain employs TRBV18 and TRBJ1-1; perhaps TRBD1 as D (5 bases). Germline CDR1 and CDR2: KGHSH and LQKENI. Trimming pared 2 bases from V and 3 bases from J, leaving 10 bases between. There are 14 residues in the CDR3. The CDR3 DNA sequence: TGTGCCAGCTCACCATGGCCAGGGTACACTGAAGCTTTCTTT. As protein: CASSPWPGYTEAFF.

This clone was counted a single time. The chain recombines TRBV2 with TRBJ2-1, with no clear D. Germline CDR1 and CDR2: SNHLY and FYNNEI. The V end was cut by 5 bases, the J end by 9 bases, with 20 bases between. This CDR3 has 15 amino acids. DNA for the CDR3: TGTGCCAGCAGTCCAACCTATCTCCTCGAGCCTGAGCAGTTCTTC. It is translated as CASSPTYLLEPEQFF.

This clone occurred a few times. The V gene is TRBV18, the J gene TRBJ1-2, with TRBD1 matching 8 bases. Germline V gene lookup returns CDR1 KGHSH and CDR2 LQKENI. The CDR3 extends over 15 amino acids. The V and J ends lost 3 bases and 0 bases, in that order; junction bases with no gene match: 3. CDR3 loop: CASSPGQGPNYGYTF. Here the CDR3 DNA reads TGTGCCAGCTCACCTGGACAGGGTCCTAACTATGGCTACACCTTC. The whole variable domain, remainder taken from reference TRBV18 and TRBJ1-2, is NAGVMQNPRHLVRRRGQEARLRCSPMKGHSHVYWYRQLPEEGLKFMVYLQKENIIDESGMPKERFSAEFPKEGPSILRIQQVVRGDSAAYFCASSPGQGPNYGYTFGSGTRLTVV.

This rearrangement joins TRBV5-4 to TRBJ2-7; 9 bases line up with TRBD2. The CDR3 extends over 17 amino acids. Trimming cost V 0 bases and J 0 bases; bases outside gene matches: 7. Germline loops: CDR1 SGHNT, CDR2 YYREEE (reference sequence). CDR3 sequence: CASSLGVAGVYSYEQYF. The CDR3 nucleotides are TGTGCCAGCAGCTTGGGAGTAGCGGGAGTTTACTCCTACGAGCAGTACTTC.

The chain has TRBV30 and TRBJ2-7; tentative D call: TRBD2 (6 bases). V shed 2 bases and J shed 2 bases, with 16 bases lying between them. CDR3 length equals 15 residues. Germline assignment: CDR1 GTSNPN and CDR2 SVGIG (reference sequence). CDR3: CAWSSSGWGTYEQYF. CDR3 nucleotide sequence: TGTGCCTGGAGTTCCAGCGGGTGGGGGACCTACGAGCAGTACTTC.

J is TRBJ2-1 and V is TRBV2; 9 positions agree with TRBD2. The germline V gene encodes CDR1 SNHLY and CDR2 FYNNEI. The CDR3 totals 16 residues. V dropped 3 bases and J dropped 0; count of bases not matched to a gene: 3. The CDR3 here is CASSDPAGGSYNEQFF. CDR3 nucleotide sequence: TGTGCCAGCAGTGATCCAGCGGGAGGCTCCTACAATGAGCAGTTCTTC.

J is TRBJ2-1 and V is TRBV15; D is ambiguous. Germline V gene lookup returns CDR1 LNHNV and CDR2 YYDKDF (reference sequence). The CDR3 sequence is 11 residues long. Trimming pared 8 bases from V and 3 bases from J, leaving 5 bases between. CDR3 DNA sequence: TGTGCCACCCGTTACTACAATGAGCAGTTCTTC. Its translation: CATRYYNEQFF.

This chain uses TRBV5-1 with TRBJ2-1; 15 nucleotides line up with TRBD2. This CDR3 region has 17 residues. The trim removed 0 bases at V and 7 bases at J, leaving 5 bases unmatched. The germline V gene has CDR1 SGHRS and CDR2 YFSETQ. The DNA for the CDR3 is TGCGCCAGCAGCTTGGGGGGGACTAGCGGGAGGAGGAATGAGCAGTTCTTC. It is translated as CASSLGGTSGRRNEQFF.

V and J are TRBV11-2 and TRBJ2-1, with 8 positions matching TRBD2. J gave up 10 bases and V 6 bases, and 17 bases lay outside the gene matches. The CDR3 is made up of 16 amino acids. The V gene's germline CDR1 is SGHAT and CDR2 FQNNGV. The CDR3 bases are TGTGCCAGCAGTCCGGAGAGGAGTAGCGGGGCCCCCGAGCAGTTCTTC. It encodes CASSPERSSGAPEQFF.